The entry below describes one TCR beta chain. No antigen is known for it. This CDR3 is built from 15 residues. The germline gives CDR1 SQVTM, CDR2 ANQGSEA. Trimming cost V 7 bases and J 0 bases, with 18 bases left between them. This entry comes from a study of CD8+CD57+ T cells in acquired aplastic anemia. As for the study in general: On average, sorted CD4+ and CD8+ cells gave 3 to 4 ug of DNA. Whole-study findings and limits: A significant difference in CD8+ Simpson's diversity between patients and controls was not found.

Template material for TCR beta VDJ and CDR3 profiling consisted of genomic DNA. TCRdb independently ran MiXCR on the reads; one entry per CDR3 protein. The sample has about 81,000 distinct CDR3 sequences, 40% to 50% seen once. The specimen was sorted CD4+, CD8+, or CD8+CD57+ T cells (not recorded which) from PBMCs. The chain employs TRBV29-1 and TRBJ1-1; possible D gene TRBD1, 5 bases. The receptor's source is a human donor in good health, serving as a control. This chain's CDR3 is CSGGSGWGMNTEAFF. CDR3 nucleotide sequence: TGCAGCGGGGGATCAGGATGGGGGATGAACACTGAAGCTTTCTTT.